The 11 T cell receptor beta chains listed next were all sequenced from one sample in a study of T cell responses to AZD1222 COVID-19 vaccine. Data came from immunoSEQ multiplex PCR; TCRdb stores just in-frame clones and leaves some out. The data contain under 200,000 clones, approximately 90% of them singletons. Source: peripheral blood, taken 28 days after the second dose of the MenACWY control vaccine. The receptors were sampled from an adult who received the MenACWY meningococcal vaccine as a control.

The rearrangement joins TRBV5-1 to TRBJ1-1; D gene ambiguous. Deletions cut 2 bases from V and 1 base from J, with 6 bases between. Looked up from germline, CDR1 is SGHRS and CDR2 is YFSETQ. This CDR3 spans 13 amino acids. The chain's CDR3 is CASSFTANTEAFF. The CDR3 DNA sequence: TGCGCCAGCAGCTTCACAGCGAACACTGAAGCTTTCTTT.

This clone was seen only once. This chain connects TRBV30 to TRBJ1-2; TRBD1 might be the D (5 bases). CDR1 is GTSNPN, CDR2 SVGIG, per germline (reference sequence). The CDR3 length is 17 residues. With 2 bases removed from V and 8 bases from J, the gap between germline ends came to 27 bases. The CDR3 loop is CAWSPGGPGLGEGGYTF. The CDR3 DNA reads TGTGCCTGGAGTCCCGGAGGTCCAGGGTTGGGGGAGGGAGGCTACACCTTC.

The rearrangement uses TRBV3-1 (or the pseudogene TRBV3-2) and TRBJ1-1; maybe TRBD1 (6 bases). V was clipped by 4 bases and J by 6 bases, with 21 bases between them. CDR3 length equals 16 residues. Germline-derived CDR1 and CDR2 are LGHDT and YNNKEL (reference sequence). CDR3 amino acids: CASSRGEGGVRAEAFF. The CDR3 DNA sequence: TGTGCCAGCAGCCGAGGGGAGGGGGGAGTCAGGGCTGAAGCTTTCTTT.

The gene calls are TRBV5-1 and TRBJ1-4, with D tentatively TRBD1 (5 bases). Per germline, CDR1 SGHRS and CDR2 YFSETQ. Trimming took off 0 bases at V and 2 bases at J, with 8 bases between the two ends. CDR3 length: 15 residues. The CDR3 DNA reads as TGCGCCAGCAGCTTGGGCAGGGAGACTAATGAAAAACTGTTTTTT. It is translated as CASSLGRETNEKLFF.

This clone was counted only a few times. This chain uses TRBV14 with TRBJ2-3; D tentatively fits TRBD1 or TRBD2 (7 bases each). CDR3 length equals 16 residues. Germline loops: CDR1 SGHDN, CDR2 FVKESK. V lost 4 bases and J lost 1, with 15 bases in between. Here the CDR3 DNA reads TGTGCCAGCAGCCCAGGGGGGGACGTGGGCACAGATACGCAGTATTTT. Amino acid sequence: CASSPGGDVGTDTQYF.

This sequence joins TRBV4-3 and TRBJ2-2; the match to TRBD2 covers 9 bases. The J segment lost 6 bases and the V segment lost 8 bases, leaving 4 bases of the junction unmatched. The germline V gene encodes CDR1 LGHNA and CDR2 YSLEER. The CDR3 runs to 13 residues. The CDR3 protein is CASGGLAPGELFF. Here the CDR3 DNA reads TGCGCCAGCGGCGGACTAGCGCCCGGGGAGCTGTTTTTT.

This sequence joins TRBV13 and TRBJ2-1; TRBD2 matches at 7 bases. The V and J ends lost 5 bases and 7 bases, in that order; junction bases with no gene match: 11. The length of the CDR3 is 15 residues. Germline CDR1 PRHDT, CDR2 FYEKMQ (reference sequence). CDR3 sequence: CASSPLSGMENEQFF. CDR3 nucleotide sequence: TGTGCCAGCAGCCCACTGAGCGGGATGGAAAATGAGCAGTTCTTC.

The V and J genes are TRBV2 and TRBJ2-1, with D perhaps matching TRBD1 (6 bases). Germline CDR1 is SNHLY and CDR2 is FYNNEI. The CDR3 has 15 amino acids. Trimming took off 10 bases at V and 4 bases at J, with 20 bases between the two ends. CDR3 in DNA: TGTGCCAACAGGGCGGGCGGCGGCCCTTACAATGAGCAGTTCTTC. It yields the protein CANRAGGGPYNEQFF. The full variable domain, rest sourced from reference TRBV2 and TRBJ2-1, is EPEVTQTPSHQVTQMGQEVILRCVPISNHLYFYWYRQILGQKVEFLVSFYNNEISEKSEIFDDQFSVERPDGSNFTLKIRSTKLEDSAMYFCANRAGGGPYNEQFFGPGTRLTVL.

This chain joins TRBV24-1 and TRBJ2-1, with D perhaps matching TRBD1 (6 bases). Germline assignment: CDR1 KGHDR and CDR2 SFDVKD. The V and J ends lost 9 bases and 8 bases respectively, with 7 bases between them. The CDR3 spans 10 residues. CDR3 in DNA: TGTGCCACCGGGGGCGATGAGCAGTTCTTC. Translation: CATGGDEQFF.

CDR3 sequence reads: CASSLVGGPNEKLFF. CDR3 in DNA: TGTGCCAGCAGCCTCGTCGGGGGCCCCAATGAAAAACTGTTTTTT. The chain links TRBV7-9 to TRBJ1-4; D perhaps matches TRBD1 (6 bases). V dropped 5 bases and J dropped 5 bases, with 15 bases sitting between them. The CDR3 runs to 15 residues. CDR1 is SEHNR and CDR2 is FQNEAQ in the germline V gene (reference sequence).

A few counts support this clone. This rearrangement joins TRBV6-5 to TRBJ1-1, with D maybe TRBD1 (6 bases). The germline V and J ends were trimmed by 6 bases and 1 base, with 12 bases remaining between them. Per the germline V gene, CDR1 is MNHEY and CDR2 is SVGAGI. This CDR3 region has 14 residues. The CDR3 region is CASRRDISNTEAFF. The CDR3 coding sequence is TGTGCCAGCAGACGGGACATATCGAACACTGAAGCTTTCTTT.